These T cell receptor beta chains were read from a single sample in a study of CD8+ T cells in alopecia areata. TCRdb's table, derived via immunoSEQ multiplex PCR, lists solely in-frame clones and lacks some. Here the sample spans roughly 250,000 clones, 50% to 75% being singletons. The source was CD4+ T cells sorted from blood, collected around week 54, from a patient treated with tofacitinib. The receptors stem from a human donor with alopecia areata. Each CDR3 is given with its conserved first and last residue. Not all rows give a size; the values are once, few, many and, for expanded clones, a class.

clone_size	v_call	j_call	cdr3_aa
.	TRBV5-4	TRBJ2-5	CASSSDETQYF
few	TRBV19	TRBJ2-1	CASSMGAGNEQFF
few	TRBV15	TRBJ1-1	CATSPQTANTEAFF
.	TRBV9	TRBJ1-2	CASSVAGVGSQSNYGYTF
.	TRBV29-1	TRBJ2-5	CSVKQGARETQYF
.	TRBV29-1	TRBJ1-1	CSVGRQGAGGTEAFF
few	TRBV29-1	TRBJ1-1	CSAQPGSVATEAFF
few	TRBV7-9	TRBJ1-3	CASSPGTTAGNTIYF
.	TRBV7-9	TRBJ2-7	CASSPQGAAYEQYF
.	TRBV9	TRBJ1-1	CASSVATQNTEAFF
.	TRBV7-8	TRBJ1-4	CASSLADRGLGEKLFF
.	TRBV19	TRBJ2-5	CASSRGTDLQETQYF
few	TRBV10-3	TRBJ2-5	CAISESSETQYF
.	TRBV15	TRBJ1-2	CATSRQGARNYGYTF
few	TRBV5-1	TRBJ2-5	CASLGGRAETQYF
.	TRBV15	TRBJ1-6	CATSRDRDPNSPLHF
.	TRBV2	TRBJ2-1	CASTIGTSGAGEQFF
many	TRBV7-3	TRBJ1-1	CASSFKRETEAFF
.	TRBV15	TRBJ2-1	CATSRVRGRQFF
.	TRBV6-6	TRBJ2-7	CASRRTGSSYEQYF
.	TRBV29-1	TRBJ1-2	CSVVRRGNDGYTF
.	TRBV29-1	TRBJ2-5	CSVEGTTETQYF
.	TRBV29-1	TRBJ1-1	CSVFRNTEAFF
.	TRBV5-4	TRBJ2-1	CASSLEGPGEQFF
.	TRBV14	TRBJ2-5	CASSQNRETQYF
few	TRBV29-1	TRBJ1-2	CSVRGGDGYGYTF
.	TRBV6-6	TRBJ1-1	CASSHTGQSRAFF
.	TRBV29-1	TRBJ1-4	CSVRGANEKLFF
.	TRBV30	TRBJ2-3	CAWSPGVGTDTQYF
.	TRBV30	TRBJ1-5	CAWSEGGDQPQHF
few	TRBV30	TRBJ1-2	CAWSHRAERYYTF
.	TRBV10-3	TRBJ2-1	CAISESVGRNEQFF
.	TRBV29-1	TRBJ1-1	CSVEDPLSDRQNTEAFF
.	TRBV5-1	TRBJ2-5	CASSQWDRLQETQYF
.	TRBV5-6	TRBJ2-1	CASSLALAPSYNEQFF
.	TRBV30	TRBJ1-5	CAWSVDFDQPQHF
.	TRBV19	TRBJ1-1	CASSLKGGNTEAFF
.	TRBV5-6	TRBJ1-2	CASSFRLPEPYGYTF
few	TRBV4-1	TRBJ1-1	CASSQEGYTEAFF
few	TRBV10-3	TRBJ1-6	CAISEIRVGNSPLHF
.	TRBV4-2	TRBJ2-3	CASSQGTSGDTDTQYF
once	TRBV7-9	TRBJ1-2	CASSLAEGYGYTF
.	TRBV29-1	TRBJ2-1	CSVEEGPATLHHNEQFF
few	TRBV18	TRBJ2-5	CASSPRGETQYF
.	TRBV2	TRBJ2-1	CASSEAKGLGVYNEQFF
.	TRBV5-1	TRBJ2-5	CASSRGTEAETQYF
.	TRBV5-1	TRBJ2-5	CASHRDQETQYF
.	TRBV30	TRBJ2-7	CAWGAGPYEQYF
.	TRBV2	TRBJ1-1	CASGGTWEAFF
once	TRBV5-6	TRBJ2-6	CASSLTSATGANVLTF
.	TRBV7-8	TRBJ2-7	CASSLASGVTYEQYF